The T cell receptor (beta chain) under discussion was sequenced for a study of blood T cell repertoires in COVID-19. On the study more broadly: The cDNA or gDNA used as material had been derived from T cells, B-cell-depleted T cells, or PBMCs.

Source study methods: Reference gene primer amplification yielded estimated nucleated cell counts. Using immunoSEQ multiplex PCR, the repertoire was profiled, and TCRdb retains in-frame clones only, with some absent. For V, J and clone size, that table is used; D and trimming come from the DNA. The data contain about 140,000 clones, more than 75% of them singletons. V lost 1 base, J lost 10 bases, and 5 bases lay in between. Germline loops: CDR1 LGHDT, CDR2 YNNKEL (reference sequence). This CDR3 region has 12 residues. Material for sequencing was peripheral blood. The sequence was obtained from a man in his 60s who had recovered from COVID-19. The V and J genes are TRBV3-1 (or the pseudogene TRBV3-2) and TRBJ1-6, with unresolved D. CDR3 loop: CASSQGESPLHF. The CDR3 bases are TGTGCCAGCAGCCAAGGAGAGTCACCCCTCCACTTT.